The source of this TCR beta chain is a study of vaccination and CD4 T cells after COVID-19. In the study overall: Investigators stimulated cells with overlapping spike peptides drawn from SARS-CoV-2, HCoV-NL63, HCoV-OC43 and HCoV-229E.

Cultured CD4+ T cell DNA was sequenced using the Oncomine TCR Beta short-read assay. Genomic DNA extraction was carried out from cultured CD4+ T cells. TCRdb processed the PCR reads anew with MiXCR; each CDR3 protein has one entry. Here the sample spans more than 6,000 distinct CDR3 sequences, approximately 35% being singletons. V was pared by 3 bases and J by 5 bases, with 7 bases between. The germline V gene encodes CDR1 SNHLY and CDR2 FYNNEI. The CDR3 has 12 amino acids. Stated treatment: roughly 10-day PBMC culture with coronavirus spike peptide pools or control peptides (ViraFEST assay). Researchers collected the unexposed donor's CD4+ T cells before the COVID-19 pandemic (2011-2018). ViraFEST used peptide pools to expand antigen-specific T cells before TCR sequencing. Fresh IL-2 medium was used to replace half of the medium on days 3 and 7. Upon completion of under 12 days of culture, CD4+ T cells were isolated via negative selection.

A note on this clonotype: Its antigen is still unknown.

The specimen was CD4+ T cells from blood, cultured in vitro. This clonotype originated in a human donor in good health. The chain couples TRBV2 to TRBJ1-2; D ambiguous. The CDR3 DNA is TGTGCCAGCAGTGAGGAGGGATATGGCTACACCTTC. It is translated as CASSEEGYGYTF.